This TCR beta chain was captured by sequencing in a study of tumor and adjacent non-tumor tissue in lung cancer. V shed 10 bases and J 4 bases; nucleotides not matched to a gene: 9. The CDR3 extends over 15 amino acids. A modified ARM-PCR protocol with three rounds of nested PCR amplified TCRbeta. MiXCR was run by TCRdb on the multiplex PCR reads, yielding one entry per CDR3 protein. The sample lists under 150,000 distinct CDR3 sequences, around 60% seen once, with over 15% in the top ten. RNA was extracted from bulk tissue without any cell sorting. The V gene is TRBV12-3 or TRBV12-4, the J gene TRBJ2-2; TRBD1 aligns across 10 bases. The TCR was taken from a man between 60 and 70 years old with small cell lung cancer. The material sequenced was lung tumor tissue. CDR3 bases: TGTGCCAACAGCCCGGGACAGGGGCGCACCGGGGAGCTGTTTTTT. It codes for CANSPGQGRTGELFF.